These T cell receptor beta chains were read from a single sample in a study of blood T cell repertoires in COVID-19. Some clones are missing from TCRdb's copy, which holds only in-frame ones; the method was immunoSEQ multiplex PCR. Of approximately 20,000 clones in the sample, 91% were seen once. Sequencing input: peripheral blood. These receptors came from a human donor in a cohort sampled during active COVID-19. Both conserved end residues are part of each CDR3. The order of the fields is V gene, J gene, clone size, D gene, CDR3 protein, CDR3 DNA. The D gene is left open where the match is weak. Clone size, where shown, is once, few, many, or a class for clones that have expanded.

TRBV2	TRBJ2-5	.	.	CASRRELQETQYF	TGTGCCAGCAGGAGGGAGTTACAAGAGACCCAGTACTTC
TRBV7-9	TRBJ2-1	once	.	CASSLETGRGEQFF	TGTGCCAGCAGCTTAGAGACAGGCCGGGGTGAGCAGTTCTTC
TRBV10-2	TRBJ2-3	once	.	CASKRNRGRSDTQYF	TGCGCCAGCAAGAGAAACCGAGGGCGGTCAGATACGCAGTATTTT
TRBV21-1	TRBJ2-1	.	.	CASSIEGREGHFEQFF	TGTGCCAGCAGCATTGAGGGTCGGGAGGGCCATTTTGAGCAGTTCTTC
TRBV29-1	TRBJ1-5	.	.	CSVSPVHGPQHF	TGCAGCGTCTCTCCGGTCCACGGGCCCCAGCATTTT
TRBV2	TRBJ2-1	.	TRBD2	CASSEMGLAGRNEQFF	TGTGCCAGCAGTGAAATGGGACTAGCGGGACGCAATGAGCAGTTCTTC
TRBV6-5	TRBJ2-7	.	TRBD1	CASRSTGGDPYEQYF	TGTGCCAGCAGGTCGACAGGGGGGGACCCCTACGAGCAGTACTTC
TRBV11-3	TRBJ1-2	.	TRBD1	CASSLMDGQGAYTF	TGTGCCAGCAGCTTAATGGATGGACAGGGGGCCTACACCTTC
TRBV12-3/TRBV12-4	TRBJ2-1	.	.	CASRGTPNEQFF	TGTGCCAGCAGAGGGACTCCCAATGAGCAGTTCTTC
TRBV18	TRBJ1-6	.	.	CASSTRNSPLHF	TGTGCCAGCTCAACCAGGAATTCACCCCTCCACTTT